The present T cell receptor (beta chain) was sequenced within a study of T-cell memory formation after mild COVID-19. Background on the study: There were largely donor-specific TCR clusters. Study observations and caveats: Clones that contracted clustered mainly in CM and EM if CD4+ and in EMRA if CD8+.

In its sample, this clonotype was seen a few times. What it binds is unknown. Germline-derived CDR1 and CDR2 are SGHVS and FNYEAQ. The CDR3 is made up of 16 amino acids. The germline V and J ends were trimmed by 5 bases and 3 bases, with 20 bases remaining between them. 5'RACE primed from the constant segment yielded TCR alpha and TCR beta cDNA libraries bearing sample barcodes and UMIs. MiXCR, run by TCRdb on the 5' RACE reads, gives a single entry per CDR3 protein. The table has 350,000 to 500,000 distinct CDR3 sequences, roughly a quarter seen once. The sequence was collected from an adult woman who had mild COVID-19 (a few samples of this study predate the infection). Cell type and time point are not known. This sequence joins TRBV7-6 and TRBJ2-7, with a tentative D call TRBD1 (6 bases). Material for sequencing was PBMCs or a T cell subset sorted from them (not recorded which). The CDR3 reads CASSPTPGGRGYEQYF. In DNA, the CDR3 is TGTGCCAGCAGCCCCACCCCGGGCGGCAGGGGCTACGAGCAGTACTTC.